The sequence of this TCR beta chain was determined in a study of PD-L1 blockade in urothelial cancer. The CDR3 has 13 amino acids. Germline V gene lookup returns CDR1 LGHNA and CDR2 YNFKEQ. Trimming cost V 1 base and J 5 bases, with 9 bases left between them. Clones were read by immunoSEQ multiplex PCR, and TCRdb kept only the in-frame ones, dropping some. This sample has roughly 120,000 clones; around 89% occur once, and the top ten carry 1.7%. Described time point: peripheral blood 6 weeks after treatment start. The gene calls are TRBV4-2 and TRBJ2-7, with D tentatively TRBD2 (5 bases). This sequence originates from a man in his fifties or sixties with urothelial cancer. The sequencing here drew on PBMCs, taken around atezolizumab (anti-PD-L1) treatment. CDR3 residues: CASSQVGDHEQYF. The DNA for the CDR3 is TGTGCCAGCAGCCAAGTGGGAGACCACGAGCAGTACTTC.